This T cell receptor (beta chain) was profiled in a study of cytomegalovirus exposure and HLA in healthy donors. Findings of the study overall: In a later analysis, parvovirus B19, influenza, CMV and Epstein-Barr virus appeared linked to several top co-occurrence clusters.

Unrecorded immune exposures were likely, despite nominal health at sampling. The PCR used 60 Vbeta and 13 Jbeta primers. Some clones are missing from TCRdb's copy, which holds only in-frame ones; the method was immunoSEQ multiplex PCR. In all, the sample yields more than 100,000 clones. On this clone itself: Its target is unknown.

J was trimmed by 5 bases and V by 2 bases; bases with no gene match: 8. Germline V gene lookup returns CDR1 SEHNR and CDR2 FQNEAQ (reference sequence). CDR3 size: 15 residues. The chain recombines TRBV7-9 with TRBJ2-5; TRBD2 agrees at 7 bases. This TCR derives from a man aged 18-30 years in good health and CMV-seronegative. The sequencing sample was made of PBMCs. The CDR3 region has the DNA TGTGCCAGCAGCTTATCGGCGGGGGTAAGGGAGACCCAGTACTTC. This encodes CASSLSAGVRETQYF. Full variable domain (outside the CDR3, taken from reference TRBV7-9 and TRBJ2-5): DTGVSQNPRHKITKRGQNVTFRCDPISEHNRLYWYRQTLGQGPEFLTYFQNEAQLEKSRLLSDRFSAERPKGSFSTLEIQRTEQGDSAMYLCASSLSAGVRETQYFGPGTRLLVL.